Listed here are 5 T cell receptor beta chains from one sample, sequenced in a study of identical twins. One entry per CDR3 protein results from TCRdb running MiXCR on the 5' RACE reads. The profile shows about 390,000 distinct CDR3 sequences, about 9% of them singletons. The sequenced sample consisted of naive T cells sorted from blood. The receptor source for this set is a woman in her 50s in good health.

This clonotype was seen repeatedly, ten times or more. The chain links TRBV20-1 to TRBJ2-4; D call uncertain. V lost 0 bases, J lost 6 bases, and 12 bases lay in between. The CDR3 consists of 14 residues. Per the germline V gene, CDR1 is DFQATT and CDR2 is SNEGSKA (reference sequence). CDR3 protein: CSAREDGPGNIQYF. The CDR3 DNA sequence: TGCAGTGCTAGAGAGGATGGTCCGGGAAACATTCAGTACTTC.

The sample holds a few counts of this clonotype. J is TRBJ2-1 and V is TRBV24-1, with 7 bases that match TRBD2. CDR1 KGHDR and CDR2 SFDVKD come from the germline V gene. Unmatched junction bases numbered 6, after V lost 5 bases and J lost 3 bases. The CDR3 loop spans 15 amino acids. In DNA, the CDR3 is TGTGCCACCAGTGGGACGGGAGGTTTCTACAATGAGCAGTTCTTC. It encodes CATSGTGGFYNEQFF.

The CDR3, as DNA: TGTGCCAGCTCACCGAGCACCATTTTGTCTGTCGGGAAACCCTACTACGAGCAGTACGTC. Protein product: CASSPSTILSVGKPYYEQYV. The rearrangement uses TRBV18 and TRBJ2-7, with D possibly matching TRBD2 (5 bases). The CDR3 has 20 amino acids. CDR1 is KGHSH and CDR2 is LQKENI in the germline V gene. V lost 3 bases, J lost 3 bases, and 30 bases lay in between.

This clonotype was counted a few times. The gene calls are TRBV20-1 and TRBJ1-5; possibly TRBD1 for D (5 bases). CDR1 is DFQATT, CDR2 SNEGSKA, per germline (reference sequence). CDR3 size: 15 residues. Trimming shortened V by 1 base and J by 4 bases, and 14 bases separated the two germline ends. The CDR3 DNA reads TGCAGTGCTAGAGGGACGAGGGGCGATAATCAGCCCCAGCATTTT. This gives the protein CSARGTRGDNQPQHF.

This clonotype was recorded a few times. The V and J genes are TRBV20-1 and TRBJ2-1, with D unclear. The CDR3 consists of 15 residues. CDR1 and CDR2 from the germline V gene are DFQATT and SNEGSKA (reference sequence). V shed 5 bases and J shed 4 bases, with 18 bases lying between them. This CDR3 is CSAEADHTLYNEQFF. The DNA of the CDR3 is TGCAGTGCTGAAGCCGACCATACCCTTTACAATGAGCAGTTCTTC.